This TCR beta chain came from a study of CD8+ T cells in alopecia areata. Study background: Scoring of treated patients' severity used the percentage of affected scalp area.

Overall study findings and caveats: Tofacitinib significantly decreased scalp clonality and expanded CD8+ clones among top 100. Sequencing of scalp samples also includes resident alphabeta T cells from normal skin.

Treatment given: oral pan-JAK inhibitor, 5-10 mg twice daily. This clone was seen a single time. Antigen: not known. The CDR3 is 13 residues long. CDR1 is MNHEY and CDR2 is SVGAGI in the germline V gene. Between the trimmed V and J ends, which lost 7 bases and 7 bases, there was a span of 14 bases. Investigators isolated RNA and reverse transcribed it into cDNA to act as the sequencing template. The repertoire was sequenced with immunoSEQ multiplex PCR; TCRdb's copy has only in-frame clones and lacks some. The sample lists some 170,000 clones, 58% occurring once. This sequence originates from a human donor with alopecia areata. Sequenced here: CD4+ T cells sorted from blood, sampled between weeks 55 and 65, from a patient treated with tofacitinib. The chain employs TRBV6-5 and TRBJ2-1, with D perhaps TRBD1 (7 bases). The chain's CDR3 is CASKETGTNEQFF. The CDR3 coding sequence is TGTGCCAGCAAGGAGACAGGGACTAATGAGCAGTTCTTC.